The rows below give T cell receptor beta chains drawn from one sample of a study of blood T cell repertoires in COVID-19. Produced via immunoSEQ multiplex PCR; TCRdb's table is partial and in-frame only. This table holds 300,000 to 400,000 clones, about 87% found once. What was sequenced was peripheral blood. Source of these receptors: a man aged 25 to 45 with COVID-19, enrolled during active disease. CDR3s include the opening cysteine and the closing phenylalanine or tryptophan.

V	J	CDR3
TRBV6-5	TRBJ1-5	CASSYSNNQPQHF
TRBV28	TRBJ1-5	CASRPGTGGFQPQHF
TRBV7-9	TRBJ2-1	CASSLALGLAGSYNEQFF
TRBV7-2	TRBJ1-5	CASSLANWAQQVAQHF
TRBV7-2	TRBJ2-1	CASSLTRGEQFF
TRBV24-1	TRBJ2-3	CATSDLGGTGVTDTQYF
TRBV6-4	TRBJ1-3	CASLRTGKIGRSGNTIYF
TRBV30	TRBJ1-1	CAWSVQLNTEAFF
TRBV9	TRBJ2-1	CASSSSGTPYNEQFF
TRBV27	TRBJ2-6	CANRDRNSGANVLTF
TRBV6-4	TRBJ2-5	CASRDILSQETQYF
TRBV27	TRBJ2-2	CASSLWGRSTGELFF
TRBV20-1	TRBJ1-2	CSAGTDGYTF
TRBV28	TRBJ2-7	CASSLSARGYEQYF
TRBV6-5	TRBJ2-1	CASSYSRTGDNEQFF
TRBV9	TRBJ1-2	CASSGGTDYGYTF
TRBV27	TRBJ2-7	CASSSPATAYEQYF
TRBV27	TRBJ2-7	CASRTLVLAQEGQYF
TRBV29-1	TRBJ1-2	CSVVRSGQGYGYTF
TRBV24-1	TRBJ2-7	CATSDSDREVGEQYF
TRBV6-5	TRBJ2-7	CASRDSGTYEQYF
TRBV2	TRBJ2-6	CASREGGPSSGANVLTF
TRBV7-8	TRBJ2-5	CASSSTPGGTGWETQYF
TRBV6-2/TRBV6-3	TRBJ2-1	CASSYHPTGSNEQFF
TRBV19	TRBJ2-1	CASSIIGGNEQFF
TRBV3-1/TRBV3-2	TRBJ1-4	CASSQEGSGANEKLFF
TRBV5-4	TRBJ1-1	CASSLVKGAGTEAFF
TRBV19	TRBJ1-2	CASSIVFGSFRQSYGYTF
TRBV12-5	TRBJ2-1	CASGSPGFRPNEQFF
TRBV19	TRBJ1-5	CASSSQGAGNQPQHF
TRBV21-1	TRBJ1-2	CASSKPGGYGYTF
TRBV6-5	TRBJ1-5	CASSRDRGFQPQHF
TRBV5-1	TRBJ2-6	CASSQTTGSGANVLTF
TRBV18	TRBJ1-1	CASSPQGAGTEAFF